This entry describes one T cell receptor beta chain. Its cognate antigen is unknown. This CDR3 has 11 amino acids. Germline loops: CDR1 SQVTM, CDR2 ANQGSEA. Trimming shortened V by 3 bases and J by 4 bases, and 6 bases separated the two germline ends. cDNA libraries for TCR alpha and TCR beta, carrying sample barcodes and UMIs, came from 5'RACE with constant-segment primers. Using its own MiXCR run on the 5' RACE reads, TCRdb lists one record per CDR3 protein. Of about 340,000 distinct CDR3 sequences in the sample, over 10% were seen once. The source of the sample is a study of T-cell memory formation after mild COVID-19. General study points: Day 37-peaking second-wave clones had unconfirmed SARS-CoV-2 specificity. Researchers found some responding clones in pre-infection memory, a sign that cross-reactive memory joined.

The receptor was derived from a man in his late teens or twenties who had mild COVID-19 (a few samples of this study predate the infection). Cell type and time point are not known. Sequencing was performed on PBMCs or a T cell subset sorted from them (not recorded which). J is TRBJ2-5 and V is TRBV29-1; D possibly matches TRBD1 or TRBD2 (5 bases each). CDR3 DNA sequence: TGCAGCGTTGATGGGGGAGAGACCCAGTACTTC. This encodes CSVDGGETQYF.